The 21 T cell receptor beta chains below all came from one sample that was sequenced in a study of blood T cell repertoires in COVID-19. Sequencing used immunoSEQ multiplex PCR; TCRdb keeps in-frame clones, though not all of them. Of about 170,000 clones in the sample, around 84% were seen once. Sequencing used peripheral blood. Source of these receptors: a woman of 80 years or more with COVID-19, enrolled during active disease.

CDR3 nucleotide sequence: TGTGCCAGCAGTGGAGTGGGAGCGGGAGTAATCCACGAGCAGTACTTC. Residues: CASSGVGAGVIHEQYF. The chain employs TRBV28 and TRBJ2-7; 8 nucleotides align to TRBD2. Germline-derived CDR1 and CDR2 are MDHEN and SYDVKM. With V trimmed by 5 bases and J by 5 bases, 14 bases remained unmatched. The CDR3 is 16 residues long.

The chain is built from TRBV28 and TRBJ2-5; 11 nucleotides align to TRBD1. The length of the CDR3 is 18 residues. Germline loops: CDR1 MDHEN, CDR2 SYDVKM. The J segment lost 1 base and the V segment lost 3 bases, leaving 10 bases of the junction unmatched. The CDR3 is CASSFPPEGTGGQETQYF. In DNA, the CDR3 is TGTGCCAGCAGTTTCCCTCCAGAAGGGACAGGGGGCCAAGAGACCCAGTACTTC.

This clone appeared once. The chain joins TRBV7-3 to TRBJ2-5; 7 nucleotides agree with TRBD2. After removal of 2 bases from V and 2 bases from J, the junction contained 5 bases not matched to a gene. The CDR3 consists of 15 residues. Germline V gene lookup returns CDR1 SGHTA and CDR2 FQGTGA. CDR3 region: CASSLGPSGQETQYF. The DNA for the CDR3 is TGTGCCAGCAGCTTAGGCCCTAGCGGACAAGAGACCCAGTACTTC.

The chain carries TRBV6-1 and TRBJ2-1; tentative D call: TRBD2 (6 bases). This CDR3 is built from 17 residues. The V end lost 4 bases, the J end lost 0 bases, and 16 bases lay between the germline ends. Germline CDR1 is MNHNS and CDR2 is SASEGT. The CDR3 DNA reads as TGTGCCAGCAGTGTAGGACTTAGCGGAAGCTCCTACAATGAGCAGTTCTTC. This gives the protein CASSVGLSGSSYNEQFF.

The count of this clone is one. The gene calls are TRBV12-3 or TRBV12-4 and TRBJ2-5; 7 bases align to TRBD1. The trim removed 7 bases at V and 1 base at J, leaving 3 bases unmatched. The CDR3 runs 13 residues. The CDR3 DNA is TGTGCCAGCACCAGGGACAGCCAAGAGACCCAGTACTTC. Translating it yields CASTRDSQETQYF.

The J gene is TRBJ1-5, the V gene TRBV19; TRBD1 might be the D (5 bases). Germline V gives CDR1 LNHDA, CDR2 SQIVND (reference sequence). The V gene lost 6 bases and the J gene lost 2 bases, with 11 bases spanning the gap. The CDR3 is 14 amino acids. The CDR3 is CASRGAAGNQPQHF. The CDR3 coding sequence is TGTGCCAGTAGAGGGGCAGCAGGCAATCAGCCCCAGCATTTT.

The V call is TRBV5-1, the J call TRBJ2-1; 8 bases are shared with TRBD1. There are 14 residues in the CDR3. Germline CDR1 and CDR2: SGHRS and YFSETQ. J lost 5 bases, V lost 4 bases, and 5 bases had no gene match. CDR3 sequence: CASSTSTGDNEQFF. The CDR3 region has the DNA TGCGCCAGCAGCACCTCGACAGGGGACAATGAGCAGTTCTTC.

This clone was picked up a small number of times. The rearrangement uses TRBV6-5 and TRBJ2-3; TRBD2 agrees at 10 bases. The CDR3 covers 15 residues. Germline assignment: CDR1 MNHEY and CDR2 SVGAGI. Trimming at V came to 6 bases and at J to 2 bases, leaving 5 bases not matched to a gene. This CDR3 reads CASSLLAGVTDTQYF. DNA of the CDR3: TGTGCCAGCAGCCTCCTAGCGGGGGTCACAGATACGCAGTATTTT.

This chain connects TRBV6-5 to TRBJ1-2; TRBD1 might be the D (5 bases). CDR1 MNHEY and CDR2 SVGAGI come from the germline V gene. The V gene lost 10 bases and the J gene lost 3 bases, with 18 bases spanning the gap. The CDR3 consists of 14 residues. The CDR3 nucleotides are TGTGCCACCTCATCGGGGGGGGTAGACTATGGCTACACCTTC. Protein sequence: CATSSGGVDYGYTF.

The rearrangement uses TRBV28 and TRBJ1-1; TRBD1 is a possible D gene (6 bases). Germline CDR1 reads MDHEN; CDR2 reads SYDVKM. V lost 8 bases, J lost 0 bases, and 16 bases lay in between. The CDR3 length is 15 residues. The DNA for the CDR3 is TGTGCCAGCGGGGGGGGGCCCAGGATGAACACTGAAGCTTTCTTT. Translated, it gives CASGGGPRMNTEAFF.

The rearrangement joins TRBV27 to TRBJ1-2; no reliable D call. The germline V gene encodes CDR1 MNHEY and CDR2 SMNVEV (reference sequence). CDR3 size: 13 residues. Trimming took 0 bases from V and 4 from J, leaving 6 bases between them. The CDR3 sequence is CASSLSHSYGYTF. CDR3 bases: TGTGCCAGCAGTTTATCGCATAGCTATGGCTACACCTTC.

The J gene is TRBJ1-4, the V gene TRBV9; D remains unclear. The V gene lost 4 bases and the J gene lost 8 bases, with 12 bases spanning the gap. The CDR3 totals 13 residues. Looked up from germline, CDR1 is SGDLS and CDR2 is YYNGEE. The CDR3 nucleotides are TGTGCCAGCAGCCGTAGCTTGGAGGAAAAACTGTTTTTT. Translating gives CASSRSLEEKLFF.

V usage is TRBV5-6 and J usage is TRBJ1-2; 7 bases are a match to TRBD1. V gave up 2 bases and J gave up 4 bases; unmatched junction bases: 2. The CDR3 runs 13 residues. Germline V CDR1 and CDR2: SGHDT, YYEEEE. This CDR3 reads CASSFGTAYGYTF. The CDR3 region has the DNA TGTGCCAGCAGCTTCGGGACAGCCTATGGCTACACCTTC.

The CDR3 DNA reads TGTGCCAGCAGCCCAAGGACAGGCGGTAGGGAAGCTTTCTTT. This gives the protein CASSPRTGGREAFF. The chain employs TRBV6-2 or TRBV6-3 and TRBJ1-1, with TRBD1 identical over 7 bases. The CDR3 extends over 14 amino acids. V was clipped by 6 bases and J by 8 bases; unmatched bases: 12. Germline lookup yields CDR1 MNHEY and CDR2 SVGEGT.

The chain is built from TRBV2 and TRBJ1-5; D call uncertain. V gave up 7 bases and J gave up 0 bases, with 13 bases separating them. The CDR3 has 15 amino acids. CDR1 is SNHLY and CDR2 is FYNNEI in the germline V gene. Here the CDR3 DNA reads TGTGCCAGCAATAGAGGCAGCTATAGCAATCAGCCCCAGCATTTT. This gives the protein CASNRGSYSNQPQHF.

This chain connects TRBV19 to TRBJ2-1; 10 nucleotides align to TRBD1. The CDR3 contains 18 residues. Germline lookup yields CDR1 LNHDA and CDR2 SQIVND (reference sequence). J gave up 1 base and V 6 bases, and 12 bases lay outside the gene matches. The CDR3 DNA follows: TGTGCCAGTAGGAAGAGCTACGGGACAGGGGAGTCCTACAATGAGCAGTTCTTC. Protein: CASRKSYGTGESYNEQFF.

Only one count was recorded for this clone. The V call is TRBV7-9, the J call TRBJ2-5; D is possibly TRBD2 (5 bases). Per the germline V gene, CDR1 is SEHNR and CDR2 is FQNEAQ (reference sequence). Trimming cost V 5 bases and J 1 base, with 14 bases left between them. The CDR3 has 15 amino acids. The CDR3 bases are TGTGCCAGCAGCAACACGGGGAGTTTCCAAGAGACCCAGTACTTC. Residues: CASSNTGSFQETQYF.

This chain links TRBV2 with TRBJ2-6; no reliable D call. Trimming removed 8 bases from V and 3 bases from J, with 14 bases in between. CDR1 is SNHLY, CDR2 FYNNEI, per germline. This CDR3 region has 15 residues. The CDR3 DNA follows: TGTGCCAGCGCCCTCACCGCGAATGGGGCCAACGTCCTGACTTTC. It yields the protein CASALTANGANVLTF.

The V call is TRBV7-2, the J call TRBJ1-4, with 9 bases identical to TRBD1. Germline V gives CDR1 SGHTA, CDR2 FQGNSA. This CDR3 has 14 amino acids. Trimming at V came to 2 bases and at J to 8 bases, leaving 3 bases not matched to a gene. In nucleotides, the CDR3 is TGTGCCAGCAGCTTACATACAGGGGGCGAAAAACTGTTTTTT. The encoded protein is CASSLHTGGEKLFF.

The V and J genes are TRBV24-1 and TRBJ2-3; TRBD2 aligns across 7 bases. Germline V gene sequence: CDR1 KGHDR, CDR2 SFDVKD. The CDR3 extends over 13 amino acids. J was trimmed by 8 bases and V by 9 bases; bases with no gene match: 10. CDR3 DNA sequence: TGTGCCACCTTGGCAGCGGGAACGGGTACGCAGTATTTT. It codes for CATLAAGTGTQYF.

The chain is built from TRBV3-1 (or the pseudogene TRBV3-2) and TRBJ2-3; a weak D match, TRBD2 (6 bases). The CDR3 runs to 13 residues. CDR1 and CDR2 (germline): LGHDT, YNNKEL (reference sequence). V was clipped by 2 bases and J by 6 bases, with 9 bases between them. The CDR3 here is CASSQTSRDTQYF. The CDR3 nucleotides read TGTGCCAGCAGCCAAACTAGCCGGGATACGCAGTATTTT.